This T cell receptor (beta chain) was captured in a study of cytomegalovirus exposure and HLA in healthy donors. Background on the study: Drawn from HLA-typed donors, approximately 85 million unique TCRs were held in an early data release.

Researchers ran the PCR with 60 Vbeta and 13 Jbeta primers. Only in-frame clones appear in the TCRdb table, and some are missing; sequencing was by immunoSEQ multiplex PCR. Here the sample spans 80,000 to 130,000 clones, 84% being singletons. Sequenced material: PBMCs. The sequence was obtained from a woman aged 18-35 years in good health and CMV-seronegative.

CDR3 residues: CASSLAGGDYNEQFF. CDR3 nucleotides: TGTGCCAGCAGCTTAGCGGGGGGCGACTACAATGAGCAGTTCTTC. The V gene is TRBV11-2, the J gene TRBJ2-1; possible D gene TRBD2, 7 bases. The V end was cut by 1 base, the J end by 3 bases, with 10 bases between. Germline loops: CDR1 SGHAT, CDR2 FQNNGV. The CDR3 spans 15 residues.